The T cell receptor beta chain described here comes from a study of Ad26.COV2.S vaccination and SARS-CoV-2 variants. Study-level information: Each vaccinee took Ad26.COV2.S intramuscularly, once or twice 56 days apart. General study findings and limits: Substantial response breadth was reportedly seen for spike-specific CD8+ and CD4+ T cells after vaccination. Comparability of non-spike TCR breadth was observed across vaccine and placebo recipients.

Treatment: 19 received Ad26.COV2.S at low or high dose, single or two shots; a few received placebo; per-sample allocation not given. Sampling was done on day 63 after the first vaccine or placebo injection. The donor was a Boston adult aged 18-55 years. Points on this clone: Its target is not known.

CDR3 length equals 14 residues. CDR1 and CDR2 from the germline V gene are SGHAT and FQNNGV. The V end was cut by 1 base, the J end by 7 bases, with 8 bases between. Produced via immunoSEQ multiplex PCR; TCRdb's table is partial and in-frame only. Of about 350,000 clones listed, 65% to 90% are singletons. This sequence joins TRBV11-2 and TRBJ1-6, with D possibly being TRBD1 (5 bases). The material was peripheral blood, obtained in a trial of Ad26.COV2.S vaccine versus placebo. The TCR sequence derives from a person aged 18-65 years who received the Ad26.COV2.S COVID-19 vaccine or a placebo. In nucleotides, the CDR3 is TGTGCCAGCAGCTTAGGAGGGGACAATTCACCCCTCCACTTT. Translating gives CASSLGGDNSPLHF.